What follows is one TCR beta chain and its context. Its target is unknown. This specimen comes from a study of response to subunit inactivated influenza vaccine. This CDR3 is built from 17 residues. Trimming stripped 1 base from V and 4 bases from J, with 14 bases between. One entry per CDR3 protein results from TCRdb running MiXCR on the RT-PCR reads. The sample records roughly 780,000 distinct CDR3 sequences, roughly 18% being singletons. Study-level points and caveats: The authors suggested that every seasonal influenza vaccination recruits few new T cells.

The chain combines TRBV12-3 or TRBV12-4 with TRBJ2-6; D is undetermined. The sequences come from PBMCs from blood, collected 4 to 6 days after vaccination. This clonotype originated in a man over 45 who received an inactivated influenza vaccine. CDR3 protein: CASSLGLLGTGANVLTF. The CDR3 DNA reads TGTGCCAGCAGTTTAGGTCTACTCGGCACCGGGGCCAACGTCCTGACTTTC.